Here is one T cell receptor beta chain with its context. The antigen is not known. This sample is drawn from a study of cytomegalovirus exposure and HLA in healthy donors. Study-wide findings and caveats: Later work showed greater clonal expansion in HLA-associated TCR beta chains than in equally common others. Some V segments, including TRBV6-2 and TRBV6-3, were excluded as indistinguishable. There were several of the most significant clusters that appeared linked to common viral pathogens in a later analysis.

V was trimmed by 4 bases and J by 3 bases, leaving 11 bases between them. This CDR3 has 14 amino acids. CDR1 and CDR2 (germline): SGHRS, YFSETQ. PCR employed 60 Vbeta and 13 Jbeta primers. Assay: immunoSEQ multiplex PCR; the TCRdb copy retains only in-frame clones and omits some. The sample consists of about 200,000 clones, 75% to 90% of them appearing once. The sequence was obtained from a woman between 40 and 55 years old in good health and CMV-seronegative. Sequenced: PBMCs. V gene TRBV5-1 combines with J gene TRBJ1-3; tentative D call: TRBD1 (5 bases). CDR3 coding DNA: TGCGCCAGCAGCGCACAGGTGAGTGGAAACACCATATATTTT. This gives the protein CASSAQVSGNTIYF.